A selection of T cell receptor beta chains follows, all from one sample in a study of CD8 T cells in Susac syndrome. TCRdb ran MiXCR on the immunoSEQ multiplex PCR reads and lists one entry per CDR3 protein. The data contain approximately 110,000 distinct CDR3 sequences, roughly 97% of them singletons. The sequenced material came from CD4+ T cells from PBMCs. The receptor source for this set is a human donor in good health. The CDR3 runs from the conserved cysteine through the conserved F or W. The D gene is left open where the match is weak. Clone size, where shown, is once, few, many, or a class for clones that have expanded.

d_gene: TRBD1
abundance: NA
j_gene: TRBJ1-2
v_gene: TRBV7-2
CDR3aa: CASSPVQGARNGYTF

d_gene: NA
abundance: NA
j_gene: TRBJ2-1
v_gene: TRBV20-1
CDR3aa: CGGTLRYSEQFF

d_gene: TRBD1
abundance: NA
j_gene: TRBJ2-7
v_gene: TRBV7-9
CDR3aa: CASSRDSFYEQYF

d_gene: NA
abundance: NA
j_gene: TRBJ2-7
v_gene: TRBV6-6
CDR3aa: CASSYSRGSEQYF

d_gene: TRBD2
abundance: once
j_gene: TRBJ2-1
v_gene: TRBV20-1
CDR3aa: CSAFPLWRGEYNEQFF

d_gene: TRBD1
abundance: NA
j_gene: TRBJ1-5
v_gene: TRBV20-1
CDR3aa: CSARDWGQGAQPQHF

d_gene: NA
abundance: NA
j_gene: TRBJ1-2
v_gene: TRBV29-1
CDR3aa: CSVEVPRGQNGGYTF

d_gene: NA
abundance: NA
j_gene: TRBJ2-5
v_gene: TRBV5-4
CDR3aa: CASSLGLDGETQYF

d_gene: NA
abundance: NA
j_gene: TRBJ2-5
v_gene: TRBV3-1
CDR3aa: CASSQARTSGGETQYF

d_gene: NA
abundance: NA
j_gene: TRBJ2-7
v_gene: TRBV6-5
CDR3aa: CASSKSRSYEQYF

d_gene: NA
abundance: NA
j_gene: TRBJ2-3
v_gene: TRBV7-9
CDR3aa: CASSSTTDTQYF

d_gene: NA
abundance: NA
j_gene: TRBJ2-7
v_gene: TRBV3-1
CDR3aa: CASSHPGSTYEQYF

d_gene: TRBD1
abundance: NA
j_gene: TRBJ1-1
v_gene: TRBV30
CDR3aa: CAWGQGTTEAFF